This T cell receptor beta chain stems from a study of liver allograft versus peripheral blood T cells (TCRdb year 2020). About the full investigation: The study compared the T cell receptor repertoires present in transplanted livers with the repertoires present in the peripheral blood of liver transplant recipients.

The CDR3, from cysteine to phenylalanine, totals 13 residues. Here the CDR3 DNA is all that survives: 39 bases in frame from base 1. V loses 3 bases, J loses 1 base, and the germline ends lie 6 bases apart. For CDR1 and CDR2, the germline V gene (reference sequence) lists MNHNY and SVGAGI. This clonotype is assessed as medium-sized (0.01 to 0.1%). No antigen is known for it. No much larger clone exists at a distance of one base, and base qualities are not known. TCRdb records Illumina MiSeq as the sequencer. TCRdb itself trimmed the public reads at Q25 with fastp, ran MiXCR and retained productive beta chains. Entries are consolidated by CDR3 protein sequence, retaining the most common genes and DNA. The sample includes 3,500 to 4,000 distinct CDR3 sequences, with over 12% observed a single time. Together, the top ten hold over 4% of the sample. Summary of the overall study and its limitations: The T cell receptor repertoires within liver allografts were reported to be different from the T cell receptor repertoires detected in peripheral blood.

Recombination linked TRBV6-6 to TRBJ1-1; the D gene cannot be resolved reliably. The origin of this receptor is a human patient who had a liver transplant. Some T cells may have been brought in with the graft after a transplant. The sequenced DNA is TGTGCCAGCAGTTATATCGGGAACACTGAAGCTTTCTTT. The translation is CASSYIGNTEAFF.